These 15 T cell receptor beta chains were all obtained from the same sample, sequenced in a study of blood T cell repertoires in COVID-19. The assay was immunoSEQ multiplex PCR, and TCRdb's table has in-frame clones only and misses some. The sample consists of 170,000 or so clones, about 90% of them appearing once. Sequencing was carried out using PBMCs or T cells enriched from blood (not recorded which). These receptors originate from a woman aged 18-29 years who had recovered from COVID-19.

This chain's CDR3 is CASSPQDQAGNTIYF. In DNA form, the CDR3 reads TGTGCCAGCAGTCCACAGGATCAGGCTGGAAACACCATATATTTT. V is TRBV6-5 and J is TRBJ1-3, with TRBD1 as a possible D gene (5 bases). CDR1 is MNHEY, CDR2 SVGAGI, per germline. The CDR3 is made up of 15 amino acids. Trimming shortened V by 5 bases and J by 2 bases, and 13 bases separated the two germline ends.

The rearrangement joins TRBV19 to TRBJ1-3, with 7 nucleotides matching TRBD1. Trimming at V came to 6 bases and at J to 4 bases, leaving 9 bases not matched to a gene. Germline V gives CDR1 LNHDA, CDR2 SQIVND (reference sequence). CDR3 length: 15 amino acids. CDR3 bases: TGTGCCAGTAGACCCAGACAGGGTTCCGGAAACACCATATATTTT. The encoded protein is CASRPRQGSGNTIYF.

The V call is TRBV10-3, the J call TRBJ1-4; a possible D gene is TRBD1 (5 bases). Germline-derived CDR1 and CDR2 are ENHRY and SYGVKD. The CDR3 is 13 residues long. Between the trimmed V and J ends, which lost 3 bases and 3 bases, there was a span of 5 bases. As DNA, the CDR3 is TGTGCCATCAGTGACAGGGCTAATGAAAAACTGTTTTTT. It yields the protein CAISDRANEKLFF.

For the CDR3, the DNA is TGTGCCATCAGCGAGGGACAGGGGAAGAACTATGGCTACACCTTC. Amino acids: CAISEGQGKNYGYTF. The gene calls are TRBV10-3 and TRBJ1-2; 10 positions agree with TRBD1. The CDR3 consists of 15 residues. The V and J ends lost 6 bases and 2 bases, in that order; junction bases with no gene match: 6. CDR1 ENHRY and CDR2 SYGVKD come from the germline V gene.

The CDR3 DNA sequence: TGTGCCTGGAGTGACCAGGCTCGCAATCAGCCCCAGCATTTT. Its translation: CAWSDQARNQPQHF. The chain has TRBV30 and TRBJ1-5; D ambiguous. This CDR3 has 14 amino acids. Per the germline V gene, CDR1 is GTSNPN and CDR2 is SVGIG (reference sequence). V shed 1 base and J shed 2 bases, with 9 bases lying between them.

This chain's CDR3 is CASSLAGGVEQYF. CDR3 in DNA: TGTGCCAGCAGCTTAGCGGGAGGGGTCGAGCAGTACTTC. The chain uses TRBV11-2 and TRBJ2-7; 8 bases agree with TRBD2. With V trimmed by 1 base and J by 6 bases, 2 bases remained unmatched. CDR1 and CDR2 (germline): SGHAT, FQNNGV. The CDR3 is made up of 13 amino acids.

The chain combines TRBV2 with TRBJ2-3; 9 bases agree with TRBD1. The CDR3 is made up of 14 amino acids. The germline V gene has CDR1 SNHLY and CDR2 FYNNEI. V lost 8 bases, J lost 2 bases, and 5 bases stayed unmatched. The CDR3 loop reads CASEQGAATDTQYF. The CDR3 region has the DNA TGTGCCAGCGAACAGGGGGCGGCCACAGATACGCAGTATTTT.

The chain is built from TRBV18 and TRBJ1-4; D gene unclear. V lost 6 bases to trimming and J lost 5 bases, with 19 bases between them. The CDR3 has 16 amino acids. Per germline, CDR1 KGHSH and CDR2 LQKENI. In DNA, the CDR3 is TGTGCCAGCTCCCCGCGAGGTAACATCCCCAATGAAAAACTGTTTTTT. Residues: CASSPRGNIPNEKLFF.

This chain uses TRBV30 with TRBJ2-7; 7 bases map to TRBD1. Germline CDR1 GTSNPN, CDR2 SVGIG (reference sequence). Germline trimming cut 6 bases from V and 6 bases from J; bases unmatched to any gene: 11. The CDR3 totals 13 residues. This chain's CDR3 is CACSPDREGEQYF. Here the CDR3 DNA reads TGTGCCTGCTCCCCCGACAGGGAAGGCGAGCAGTACTTC.

The CDR3 DNA reads TGTGCCAGTAGTACCCGGCGGAGCTCTGGAAACACCATATATTTT. It codes for CASSTRRSSGNTIYF. The chain is built from TRBV19 and TRBJ1-3; D is undetermined. The CDR3 runs to 15 residues. CDR1 is LNHDA and CDR2 is SQIVND in the germline V gene (reference sequence). V was shortened by 4 bases and J by 0 bases, with 10 bases between the two germline ends.

The V gene is TRBV29-1, the J gene TRBJ2-3; 11 bases are shared with TRBD2. This CDR3 region has 16 residues. The germline gives CDR1 SQVTM, CDR2 ANQGSEA. Losses at the gene ends were 4 bases for V and 0 bases for J; bases not matched to a gene: 6. This CDR3 reads CSVVPLAGGSTDTQYF. CDR3 coding DNA: TGCAGCGTTGTACCCCTAGCGGGGGGTAGCACAGATACGCAGTATTTT.

V usage is TRBV11-2 and J usage is TRBJ2-1, with 7 bases lining up with TRBD2. The CDR3 covers 14 residues. The V gene's germline CDR1 is SGHAT and CDR2 FQNNGV. V dropped 7 bases and J dropped 6; count of bases not matched to a gene: 9. Here the CDR3 reads CASNLAGAINEQFF. The CDR3, as DNA: TGTGCCAGCAATCTGGCGGGAGCAATCAATGAGCAGTTCTTC.

The V and J genes are TRBV9 and TRBJ1-1, with D tentatively TRBD1 (6 bases). The CDR3 is made up of 19 amino acids. Germline values: CDR1 SGDLS, CDR2 YYNGEE. With 0 bases removed from V and 0 bases from J, the gap between germline ends came to 21 bases. The CDR3 protein is CASSVGAGGQHYMNTEAFF. CDR3 DNA sequence: TGTGCCAGCAGCGTAGGGGCGGGAGGACAGCATTATATGAACACTGAAGCTTTCTTT.

This clone was seen only a few times. The chain links TRBV6-5 to TRBJ1-4; TRBD1 agrees at 8 bases. CDR1 and CDR2 from the germline V gene are MNHEY and SVGAGI. Trimming took 6 bases from V and 5 from J; bases not matched to a gene: 5. The CDR3 runs to 14 residues. CDR3 in amino acids: CASSDTGGNEKLFF. CDR3 bases: TGTGCCAGCAGCGACACAGGGGGAAATGAAAAACTGTTTTTT.

This chain joins TRBV7-9 and TRBJ2-1; the D is unclear. The CDR3 totals 13 residues. The germline V gene encodes CDR1 SEHNR and CDR2 FQNEAQ (reference sequence). The ends were cut back, 5 bases at V and 8 bases at J, with 13 bases in the middle. The CDR3 here is CASSRSSVHEQFF. CDR3 nucleotides: TGTGCCAGCAGCCGATCGAGCGTCCATGAGCAGTTCTTC.